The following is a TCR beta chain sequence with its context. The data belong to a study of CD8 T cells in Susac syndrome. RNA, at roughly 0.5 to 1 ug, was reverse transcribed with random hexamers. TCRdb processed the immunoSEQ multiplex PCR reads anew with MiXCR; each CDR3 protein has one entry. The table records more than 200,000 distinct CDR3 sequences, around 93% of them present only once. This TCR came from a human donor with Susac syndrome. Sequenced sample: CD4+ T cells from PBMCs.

The CDR3 nucleotides are TGTGCCAGCAGTTATGGGAAGACCCAGTACTTC. Protein product: CASSYGKTQYF. The J gene is TRBJ2-5, the V gene TRBV6-2 or TRBV6-3; the D is unclear. The CDR3 extends over 11 amino acids. Looked up from germline, CDR1 is MNHEY and CDR2 is SVGEGT. V was pared by 3 bases and J by 6 bases, with 5 bases between.